Given below is one T cell receptor beta chain in context. Its antigen is still unknown. V was pared by 0 bases and J by 2 bases, with 11 bases between. This CDR3 region has 16 residues. CDR1 and CDR2 (germline): LGHNA, YSLEER. The source of the sample is a study of OX40 agonist ivuxolimab in advanced cancers. Study overall: The group had a mean age of 60 years, ranged from about 23 to 85, and was 82.7% male. Study findings and constraints: Researchers did not establish what antigens the expanded peripheral T cells target. Fewer expanded clones were found on average in CD4+ than in CD8+ T cells.

The protocol was immunoSEQ multiplex PCR, while the TCRdb copy is restricted to in-frame clones and leaves out a portion. This sample has tens of thousands of clones, with around 80% found just once. This specimen consisted of CD4+ or CD8+ T cells sorted from blood, obtained in a trial of the OX40 agonist ivuxolimab. The chain is built from TRBV4-3 and TRBJ1-3; D call uncertain. This sequence was found in an adult with an advanced solid tumor such as melanoma, head and neck, liver or kidney cancer. CDR3 nucleotides: TGCGCCAGCAGCCAAGAGCTCATACGGCCTGGAAACACCATATATTTT. It encodes CASSQELIRPGNTIYF.